This record concerns one TCR beta chain sequence. There is no known antigen for this receptor. No base-level quality is on record; no much larger clone is a single base apart. These data come from a study of blood T cell repertoires in COVID-19 (dated by TCRdb to 2020 to 2021). Turning to the overall study: Collaborator samples came from the United States, Italy and Spain and covered acute and convalescent phases of COVID-19. The prospective study material was composed of cDNA or gDNA derived from T cells, B-cell-depleted T cells, or PBMCs. Deeply sampled blood TCRbeta repertoires from subjects exposed to, actively infected with, or recovered from COVID-19 were included in the dataset. The repertoires were released in a freely available public database intended as a resource for research on the immune response to SARS-CoV-2. The samples were drawn from two sources: the first 160 participants of the ongoing ImmuneRACE study, and over 1,000 subjects contributed by 6 global collaborators. Nearly every sample came with metadata listing a de-identified subject ID, COVID-19 status, age in years and sex. Where HLA class I and class II types were available, the types were taken from metadata supplied by the sample provider, not from assay-based typing. General conclusions and limits of the study: The quantity of clinical and demographic metadata differed by source and by participant and was supplied without curation.

In Seattle, one collaborating source enrolled patients while the infection was active and tracked those patients longitudinally over the course of disease. Collaborating institutions collected whole blood in K2EDTA tubes following their own protocols. Collaborator samples were shipped for TCRbeta analysis as frozen whole blood, isolated PBMCs, or DNA extracted from either sample type. The immunoSEQ Assay, a bias-controlled multiplex PCR, was used to amplify TCRbeta CDR3 regions from genomic DNA. As for the authors' bioinformatics: Within the assay, amplification of reference gene primers was used to estimate how many nucleated cells each sample contained. Sequence reads were collapsed and filtered to measure the absolute abundance of every unique TCRbeta CDR3 rearrangement. For each sample, productive Simpson clonality was calculated by taking the square root of Simpson's diversity index across productive rearrangements. TCRdb stores this immuneACCESS table with in-frame sequences only. Part of the clones is absent; in the studies checked, under half of the shortfall reflects unresolved V genes, and no reason is known for the rest. V, J and clone size reflect that table, while D and trimming were determined from the DNA. Present in this sample are some 160,000 clones, under 95% of which were seen just once. Jointly, the top ten make up about 5% of the sample.

Reading the germline V gene (reference sequence) gives CDR1 GTSNPN and CDR2 SVGIG. Including cysteine and phenylalanine, the CDR3 has 15 amino acids. Only the CDR3 part of the read is kept: 45 bases, read in frame from the first base. The V end loses 5 bases and the J end loses 0 bases, and a stretch of 14 bases separates them. The TCR comes from a man aged 18 to 35 with COVID-19, enrolled during active disease. The rearranged chain carries TRBV30 and TRBJ1-3, with the D gene not clear enough to name. The source material was peripheral blood. The CDR3 region: CAWGIRRSSGNTIYF. The nucleotides read TGTGCCTGGGGGATACGACGGAGCTCTGGAAACACCATATATTTT. Where the CDR3 stops, the reference TRBV30 and TRBJ1-3 genes take over; the full variable domain is SQTIHQWPATLVQPVGSPLSLECTVEGTSNPNLYWYRQAAGRGLQLLFYSVGIGQISSEVPQNLSASRPQDRQFILSSKKLLLSDSGFYLCAWGIRRSSGNTIYFGEGSWLTVV.